A single sample is the source of the 7 T cell receptor beta chains below, sequenced in a study of Ad26.COV2.S vaccination and SARS-CoV-2 variants. Treatment indicated: about 20 received Ad26.COV2.S at low or high dose, single or two shots; a few received placebo; per-sample allocation not given. Day 63 following the first vaccine or placebo injection was when the samples were taken. Assay used: immunoSEQ multiplex PCR; TCRdb lists only in-frame clones, some missing. The profile shows about 460,000 clones, roughly 87% of them singletons. Sequencing was performed on peripheral blood, taken in a trial of Ad26.COV2.S vaccine versus placebo. The receptors originated from a person aged 18-60 years who received the Ad26.COV2.S COVID-19 vaccine or a placebo.

The chain combines TRBV10-3 with TRBJ1-2; D is perhaps TRBD1 (6 bases). The V gene's germline CDR1 is ENHRY and CDR2 SYGVKD. This CDR3 is 12 amino acids long. The V end lost 4 bases, the J end lost 5 bases, and 8 bases lay between the germline ends. The CDR3 reads CAISGQGYGYTF. CDR3 nucleotides: TGTGCCATCAGTGGGCAGGGGTATGGCTACACCTTC.

This clone has a single count. The rearrangement uses TRBV15 and TRBJ1-5; D might be TRBD1 (6 bases). The germline V gene encodes CDR1 LNHNV and CDR2 YYDKDF (reference sequence). This CDR3 is 15 amino acids long. V lost 2 bases and J lost 3, with 11 bases in between. The CDR3 sequence: CATSRSQGYNQPQHF. CDR3 sequence (DNA): TGTGCCACCAGCAGAAGTCAGGGGTACAATCAGCCCCAGCATTTT.

The rearrangement joins TRBV12-3 or TRBV12-4 to TRBJ2-1; D tentatively reads TRBD1 or TRBD2 (5 bases each). V was trimmed by 7 bases and J by 6 bases, leaving 13 bases between them. The CDR3 covers 13 residues. In nucleotides, the CDR3 is TGTGCCAGCACGGGGCTAGTCAGCAATGAGCAGTTCTTC. Translated, it gives CASTGLVSNEQFF.

On this clone itself: This sample also contains other DNA sequences that code for the same CDR3. The rearrangement uses TRBV19 and TRBJ2-2; D gene ambiguous. The CDR3 covers 12 residues. Looked up from germline, CDR1 is LNHDA and CDR2 is SQIVND (reference sequence). V shed 3 bases and J shed 6 bases, with 5 bases lying between them. This CDR3 reads CASSIGPGELFF. The CDR3 nucleotides read TGTGCCAGTAGTATCGGGCCCGGGGAGCTGTTTTTT.

The chain has TRBV10-3 and TRBJ1-3; 8 bases align to TRBD1. This CDR3 spans 17 amino acids. CDR1 is ENHRY, CDR2 SYGVKD, per germline. V lost 7 bases and J lost 2; bases outside the gene matches: 13. CDR3 loop: CAITGSHTGGPGNTIYF. Here the CDR3 DNA reads TGTGCCATCACCGGTTCTCATACAGGGGGTCCTGGAAACACCATATATTTT.

CDR3 sequence reads: CASSNSKQGSYEQYF. As DNA, the CDR3 is TGTGCCAGCAGCAACTCAAAACAGGGCTCCTACGAGCAGTACTTC. This chain joins TRBV11-3 and TRBJ2-7, with D perhaps TRBD1 (6 bases). This CDR3 is built from 15 residues. V dropped 5 bases and J dropped 0 bases, with 14 bases sitting between them. The germline V gene has CDR1 SGHNT and CDR2 YENEEA.

CDR3 region: CASSYSFTNPIYEQYF. DNA for the CDR3: TGTGCCAGCAGTTACTCGTTTACTAATCCCATTTACGAGCAGTACTTC. The rearrangement joins TRBV6-5 to TRBJ2-7, with D unclear. Per the germline V gene, CDR1 is MNHEY and CDR2 is SVGAGI. The CDR3 covers 16 residues. Trimming left V 0 bases short and J 4 bases short, with 16 bases between.